The 14 T cell receptor beta chains in this list originate from one sample, sequenced in a study of response to subunit inactivated influenza vaccine (dated by TCRdb to the late 2010s). Libraries were made using RT-PCR. The instrument was an Illumina HiSeq 2500. TCRdb applied fastp at Q25 and MiXCR to the public reads, then kept only in-frame beta chains. Duplicate CDR3 protein sequences are folded into a single record with the most common DNA and genes. Present in this sample are about 780,000 distinct CDR3 sequences, about 18% of which were seen just once. The ten largest make up 11% of the sample. The sample was PBMCs from blood, taken around 5 days after vaccination. The receptors were sampled from a man aged 50-59 years who received an inactivated influenza vaccine. Donor details come from another sample of the same person, matched by shared clones.

The chain uses TRBV29-1 and TRBJ1-1; 7 bases match TRBD1. Germline V gene data show CDR1 as SQVTM and CDR2 as ANQGSEA. The J segment lost 7 bases and the V segment lost 7 bases, leaving 9 bases of the junction unmatched. The CDR3 runs to 12 residues. This chain's CDR3 is CSASGQPFEAFF. CDR3 DNA: TGCAGCGCTTCGGGACAGCCTTTTGAAGCTTTCTTT.

This clonotype has just a few counts. The CDR3 coding sequence is TGCAGTGCAACTACTCGTGGACTTACTAGCACAGATACGCAGTATTTT. Translating gives CSATTRGLTSTDTQYF. The chain uses TRBV20-1 and TRBJ2-3, with D possibly TRBD2 on 5 matching bases. Germline CDR1 DFQATT, CDR2 SNEGSKA (reference sequence). This CDR3 is built from 16 residues. Trimming pared 6 bases from V and 0 bases from J, leaving 19 bases between.

Only a few counts were recorded for this clonotype. V gene TRBV6-2 or TRBV6-3 combines with J gene TRBJ2-2; possibly TRBD1 for D (6 bases). The CDR3 spans 17 residues. The V and J ends lost 6 bases and 0 bases respectively, with 17 bases between them. The germline V gene has CDR1 MNHEY and CDR2 SVGEGT. The chain's CDR3 is CASSWTAIITNTGELFF. The CDR3 DNA reads as TGTGCCAGCAGCTGGACAGCAATAATAACGAACACCGGGGAGCTGTTTTTT.

This clonotype has at least ten counts. J is TRBJ1-1 and V is TRBV5-5; D remains ambiguous. Trimming took off 0 bases at V and 1 base at J, with 10 bases between the two ends. There are 15 residues in the CDR3. Germline CDR1 SGHKS, CDR2 YYEKEE (reference sequence). Here the CDR3 DNA reads TGTGCCAGCAGCTTGGTTGTTGGAGGGAACACTGAAGCTTTCTTT. As protein: CASSLVVGGNTEAFF.

This clonotype was seen only a few times. This chain joins TRBV12-3 or TRBV12-4 and TRBJ2-1, with TRBD2 matching 7 bases. Trimming took 5 bases from V and 7 from J; bases not matched to a gene: 8. CDR3 length: 14 residues. The CDR3 nucleotides are TGTGCCAGCAGTGATAATCGGCGGGGGAATGAGCAGTTCTTC. Its translation is CASSDNRRGNEQFF.

The table lists this clonotype with a count of one. The CDR3 reads CASSQYIGQADTEAFF. Here the CDR3 DNA reads TGTGCCAGCAGCCAGTATATAGGACAGGCGGACACTGAAGCTTTCTTT. The rearrangement uses TRBV14 and TRBJ1-1, with 7 bases aligning to TRBD1. Germline V gene sequence: CDR1 SGHDN, CDR2 FVKESK. There are 16 residues in the CDR3. V lost 3 bases to trimming and J lost 3 bases; unmatched junction nucleotides: 10.

The chain has TRBV20-1 and TRBJ1-2, with no clear D. V was clipped by 0 bases and J by 2 bases, with 13 bases between them. Germline-derived CDR1 and CDR2 are DFQATT and SNEGSKA (reference sequence). This CDR3 has 15 amino acids. As DNA, the CDR3 is TGCAGTGCTAGAGATACCCAGGAGCTAAACTATGGCTACACCTTC. This encodes CSARDTQELNYGYTF.

This clonotype was seen a few times. The V call is TRBV20-1, the J call TRBJ2-1, with a weak D call TRBD2 (5 bases). V lost 0 bases and J lost 1, with 13 bases in between. This CDR3 contains 16 residues. The germline V gene has CDR1 DFQATT and CDR2 SNEGSKA (reference sequence). The CDR3 here is CSARDTGTLSYNEQFF. The CDR3 bases are TGCAGTGCTAGAGATACGGGAACCCTATCCTACAATGAGCAGTTCTTC.

Only a few counts were recorded for this clonotype. The chain links TRBV12-3 or TRBV12-4 to TRBJ2-1; TRBD2 is a possible D gene (5 bases). The CDR3 consists of 15 residues. The V and J ends lost 7 bases and 0 bases respectively, with 13 bases between them. The CDR3 protein is CASNVVGSSYNEQFF. As DNA, the CDR3 is TGTGCCAGCAACGTAGTAGGGAGCTCCTACAATGAGCAGTTCTTC.

The chain's CDR3 is CASSFREGKGNTIYF. CDR3 nucleotide sequence: TGTGCCAGCAGCTTCAGGGAAGGGAAAGGAAACACCATATATTTT. The V and J genes are TRBV7-2 and TRBJ1-3; weak D call: TRBD1 (5 bases). Trimming removed 3 bases from V and 4 bases from J, with 13 bases in between. Germline lookup yields CDR1 SGHTA and CDR2 FQGNSA. CDR3 length: 15 amino acids. The full variable domain, with the rest looked up from reference TRBV7-2 and TRBJ1-3, is GAGVSQSPSNKVTEKGKDVELRCDPISGHTALYWYRQSLGQGLEFLIYFQGNSAPDKSGLPSDRFSAERTGGSVSTLTIQRTQQEDSAVYLCASSFREGKGNTIYFGEGSWLTVV.

The chain joins TRBV6-1 to TRBJ1-1; D is unresolved. Germline lookup yields CDR1 MNHNS and CDR2 SASEGT. V was clipped by 6 bases and J by 4 bases, with 15 bases between them. The CDR3 is 14 residues long. CDR3 sequence (DNA): TGTGCCAGCAGCGCCCTACCGGGGAGCACTGAAGCTTTCTTT. It codes for CASSALPGSTEAFF.

This clonotype has more than one count but fewer than ten. This chain links TRBV12-3 or TRBV12-4 with TRBJ2-3; possible D gene TRBD2, 6 bases. Trimming left V 3 bases short and J 6 bases short, with 16 bases between. CDR3 length equals 15 residues. CDR3 sequence: CASSLFGRYEDTQYF. DNA of the CDR3: TGTGCCAGCAGTTTGTTCGGGAGATACGAGGATACGCAGTATTTT.

This sequence joins TRBV7-9 and TRBJ2-4, with D possibly being TRBD1 (5 bases). The CDR3 length is 13 residues. The germline gives CDR1 SEHNR, CDR2 FQNEAQ (reference sequence). V lost 5 bases and J 8 bases, leaving 13 bases between the germline ends. In nucleotides, the CDR3 is TGTGCCAGCAGCCGACCGCAGGGTGACATTCAGTACTTC. Its translation is CASSRPQGDIQYF.

At least ten counts were recorded for this clonotype. The chain links TRBV11-2 to TRBJ2-1; 7 bases align to TRBD1. The V and J ends lost 5 bases and 8 bases, in that order; junction bases with no gene match: 3. The germline CDR1 and CDR2 sequences are SGHAT and FQNNGV. This CDR3 region has 12 residues. The chain's CDR3 is CASSVQGYEQFF. The CDR3 DNA sequence: TGTGCCAGCAGCGTACAGGGGTATGAGCAGTTCTTC.